This T cell receptor beta chain was sequenced during a study of radiation and T cells in renal cell carcinoma. Across the whole study: Nephrectomy followed 15 Gy stereotactic body radiation by 4 weeks. Overall study results and limits: Baseline intratumoral clonotype presence is unknown without pretreatment biopsies. From baseline, blood top tumor clonotypes peaked at 2 weeks post-radiation.

Comments on this clone: Its cognate antigen is unknown.

Time point: blood 2 weeks post-SBRT. The treatment is: 15 Gy SBRT to primary tumor, nephrectomy 4 weeks later. Clear cell pathology was present in this patient's renal cell carcinoma. This CDR3 comprises 17 residues. Produced via immunoSEQ multiplex PCR; TCRdb's table is partial and in-frame only. The profile shows about 130,000 clones, 70% to 90% of them singletons. This clonotype was obtained from a woman aged 70-85 years with renal cell carcinoma. The source was blood, collected from a patient whose treatment included radiotherapy and nephrectomy. The chain links TRBV21-1 to TRBJ2-5; the DNA was not used to check the table's D call, TRBD1. TRBV21-1 is a recognized pseudogene. CDR3 amino acids: CASILQMTAEYQETQYF. The DNA of the CDR3 is TGTGCCAGCATCCTACAGATGACGGCAGAGTACCAAGAGACCCAGTACTTC.